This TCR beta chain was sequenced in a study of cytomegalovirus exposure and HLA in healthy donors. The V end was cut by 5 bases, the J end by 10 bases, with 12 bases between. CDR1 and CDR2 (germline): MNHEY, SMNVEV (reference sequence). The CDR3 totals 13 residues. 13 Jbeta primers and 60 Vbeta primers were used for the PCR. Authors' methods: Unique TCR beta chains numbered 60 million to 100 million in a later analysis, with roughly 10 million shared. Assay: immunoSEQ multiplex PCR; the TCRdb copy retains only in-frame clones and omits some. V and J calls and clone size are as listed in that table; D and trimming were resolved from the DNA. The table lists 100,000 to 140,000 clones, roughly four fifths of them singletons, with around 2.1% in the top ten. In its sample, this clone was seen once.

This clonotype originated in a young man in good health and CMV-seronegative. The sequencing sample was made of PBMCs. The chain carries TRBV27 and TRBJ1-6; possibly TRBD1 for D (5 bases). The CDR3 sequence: CASSPTGGSPLHF. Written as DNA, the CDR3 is TGTGCCAGCAGTCCCACCGGGGGGTCACCCCTCCACTTT.